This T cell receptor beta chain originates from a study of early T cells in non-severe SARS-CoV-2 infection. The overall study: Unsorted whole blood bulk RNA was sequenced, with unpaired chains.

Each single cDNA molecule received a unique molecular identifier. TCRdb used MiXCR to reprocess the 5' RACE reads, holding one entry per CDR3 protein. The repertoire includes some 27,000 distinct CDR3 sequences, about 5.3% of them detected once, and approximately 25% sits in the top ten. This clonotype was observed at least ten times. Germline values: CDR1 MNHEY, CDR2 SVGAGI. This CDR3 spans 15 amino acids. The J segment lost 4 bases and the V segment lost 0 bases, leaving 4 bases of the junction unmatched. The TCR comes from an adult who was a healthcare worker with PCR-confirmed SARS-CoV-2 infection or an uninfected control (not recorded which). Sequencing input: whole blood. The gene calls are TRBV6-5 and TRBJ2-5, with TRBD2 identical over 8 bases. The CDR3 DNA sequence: TGTGCCAGCAGTTACTCCGGGGGGGAGGGAGAGACCCAGTACTTC. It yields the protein CASSYSGGEGETQYF.